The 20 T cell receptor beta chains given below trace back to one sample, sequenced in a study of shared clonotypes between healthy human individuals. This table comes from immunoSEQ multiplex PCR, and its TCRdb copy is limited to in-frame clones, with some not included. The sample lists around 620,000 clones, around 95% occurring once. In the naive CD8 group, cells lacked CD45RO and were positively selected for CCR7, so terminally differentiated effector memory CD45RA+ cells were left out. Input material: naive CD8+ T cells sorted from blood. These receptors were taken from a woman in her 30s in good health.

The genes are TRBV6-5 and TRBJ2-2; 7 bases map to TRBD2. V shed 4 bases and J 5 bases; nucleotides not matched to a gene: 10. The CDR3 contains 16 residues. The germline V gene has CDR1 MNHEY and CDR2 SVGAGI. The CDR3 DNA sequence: TGTGCCAGCAGTTTGTGGCCGAGGGAGGGGACCGGGGAGCTGTTTTTT. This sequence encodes CASSLWPREGTGELFF.

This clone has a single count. DNA of the CDR3: TGTGCCAGCGAAACGGCAGGGGGCAATCAGCCCCAGCATTTT. This codes for CASETAGGNQPQHF. V and J are TRBV5-6 and TRBJ1-5; the D gene is possibly TRBD1 (6 bases). Germline CDR1 reads SGHDT; CDR2 reads YYEEEE. V was cut by 7 bases and J by 2 bases, with 13 bases left in between. There are 14 residues in the CDR3.

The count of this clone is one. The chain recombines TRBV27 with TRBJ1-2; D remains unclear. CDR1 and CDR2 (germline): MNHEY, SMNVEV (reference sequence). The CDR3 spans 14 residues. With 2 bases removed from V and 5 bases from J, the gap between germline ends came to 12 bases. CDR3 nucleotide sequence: TGTGCCAGCAGTTTAAAGATAAGAGGGTATGGCTACACCTTC. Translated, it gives CASSLKIRGYGYTF.

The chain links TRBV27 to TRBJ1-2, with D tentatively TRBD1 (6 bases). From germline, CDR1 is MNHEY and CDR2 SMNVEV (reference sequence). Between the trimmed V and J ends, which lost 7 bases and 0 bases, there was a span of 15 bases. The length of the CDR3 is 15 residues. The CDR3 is CASIKGELANYGYTF. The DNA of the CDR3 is TGTGCCAGCATAAAGGGGGAGCTAGCTAACTATGGCTACACCTTC.

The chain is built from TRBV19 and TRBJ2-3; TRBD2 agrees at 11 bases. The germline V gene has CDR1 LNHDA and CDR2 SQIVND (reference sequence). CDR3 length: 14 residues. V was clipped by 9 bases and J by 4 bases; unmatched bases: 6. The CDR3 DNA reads TGTGCCAGCGATAGCGGGAGGGCCCCAGATACGCAGTATTTT. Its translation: CASDSGRAPDTQYF. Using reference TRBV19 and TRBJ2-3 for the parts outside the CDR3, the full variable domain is DGGITQSPKYLFRKEGQNVTLSCEQNLNHDAMYWYRQDPGQGLRLIYYSQIVNDFQKGDIAEGYSVSREKKESFPLTVTSAQKNPTAFYLCASDSGRAPDTQYFGPGTRLTVL.

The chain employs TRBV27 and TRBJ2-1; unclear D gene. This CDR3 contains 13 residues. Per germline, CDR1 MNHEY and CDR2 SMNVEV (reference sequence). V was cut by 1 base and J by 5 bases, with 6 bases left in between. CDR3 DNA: TGTGCCAGCAGTTTATTCGGCCACAATGAGCAGTTCTTC. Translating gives CASSLFGHNEQFF.

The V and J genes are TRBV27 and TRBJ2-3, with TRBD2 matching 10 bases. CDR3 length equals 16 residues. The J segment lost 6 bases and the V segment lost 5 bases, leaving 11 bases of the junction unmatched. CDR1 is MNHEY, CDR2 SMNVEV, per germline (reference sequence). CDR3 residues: CASSPTAGAGGDTQYF. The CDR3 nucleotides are TGTGCCAGCAGTCCCACCGCGGGAGCGGGAGGGGATACGCAGTATTTT.

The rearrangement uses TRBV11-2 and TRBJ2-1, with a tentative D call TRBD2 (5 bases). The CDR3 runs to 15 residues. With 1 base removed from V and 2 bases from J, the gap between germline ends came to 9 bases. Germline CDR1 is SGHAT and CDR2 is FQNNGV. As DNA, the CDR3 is TGTGCCAGCAGCTTAGGGTGGACTCCCTACAATGAGCAGTTCTTC. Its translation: CASSLGWTPYNEQFF.

The CDR3 loop reads CAENEGPTSGDNYEQYF. CDR3 in DNA: TGTGCCGAGAACGAGGGGCCGACTAGCGGAGACAACTACGAGCAGTACTTC. This chain joins TRBV6-4 and TRBJ2-7; 9 nucleotides match TRBD2. This CDR3 region has 17 residues. The germline CDR1 and CDR2 sequences are MRHNA and SNTAGT. Trimming removed 11 bases from V and 3 bases from J; junction bases left unmatched: 20.

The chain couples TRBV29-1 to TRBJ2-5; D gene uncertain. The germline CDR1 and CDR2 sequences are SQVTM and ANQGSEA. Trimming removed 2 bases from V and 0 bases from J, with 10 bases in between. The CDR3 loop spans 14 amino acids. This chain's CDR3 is CSVENYKYQETQYF. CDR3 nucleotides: TGCAGCGTTGAAAATTACAAATACCAAGAGACCCAGTACTTC.

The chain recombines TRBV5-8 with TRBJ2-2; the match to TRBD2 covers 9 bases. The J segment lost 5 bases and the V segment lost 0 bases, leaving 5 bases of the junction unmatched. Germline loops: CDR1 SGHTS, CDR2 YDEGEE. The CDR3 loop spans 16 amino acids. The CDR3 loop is CASSLVYSGRTGELFF. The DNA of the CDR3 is TGTGCCAGCAGCTTGGTATATAGCGGGAGAACCGGGGAGCTGTTTTTT.

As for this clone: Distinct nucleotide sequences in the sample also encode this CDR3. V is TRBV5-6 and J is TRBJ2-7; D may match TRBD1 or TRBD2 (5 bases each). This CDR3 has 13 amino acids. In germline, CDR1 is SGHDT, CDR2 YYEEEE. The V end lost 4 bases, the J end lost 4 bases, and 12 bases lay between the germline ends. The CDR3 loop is CASSPEGSYEQYF. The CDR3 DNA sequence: TGTGCCAGCAGCCCCGAGGGGTCGTACGAGCAGTACTTC. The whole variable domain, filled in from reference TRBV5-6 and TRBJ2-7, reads DAGVTQSPTHLIKTRGQQVTLRCSPKSGHDTVSWYQQALGQGPQFIFQYYEEEERQRGNFPDRFSGHQFPNYSSELNVNALLLGDSALYLCASSPEGSYEQYFGPGTRLTVT.

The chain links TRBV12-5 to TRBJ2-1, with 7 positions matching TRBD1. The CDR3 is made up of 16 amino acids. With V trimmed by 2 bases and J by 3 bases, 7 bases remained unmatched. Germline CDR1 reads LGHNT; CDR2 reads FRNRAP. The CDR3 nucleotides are TGTGCTAGTGGTTTGACCGACAGGGCTGTCTACAATGAGCAGTTCTTC. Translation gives CASGLTDRAVYNEQFF.

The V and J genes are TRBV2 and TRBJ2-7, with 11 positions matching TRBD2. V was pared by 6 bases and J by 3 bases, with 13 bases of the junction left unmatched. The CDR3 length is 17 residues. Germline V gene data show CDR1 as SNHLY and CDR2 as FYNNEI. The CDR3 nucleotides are TGTGCCAGCAGGGAACCGACTAGCGGGACACTCCTCTACGAGCAGTACTTC. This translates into CASREPTSGTLLYEQYF.

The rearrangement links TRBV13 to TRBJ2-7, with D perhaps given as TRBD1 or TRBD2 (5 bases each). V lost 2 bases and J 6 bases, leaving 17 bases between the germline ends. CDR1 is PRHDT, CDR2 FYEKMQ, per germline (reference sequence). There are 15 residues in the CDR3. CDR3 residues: CASSLRLGEAAEQYF. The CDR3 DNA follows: TGTGCCAGCAGCTTACGTTTGGGGGAAGCGGCCGAGCAGTACTTC.

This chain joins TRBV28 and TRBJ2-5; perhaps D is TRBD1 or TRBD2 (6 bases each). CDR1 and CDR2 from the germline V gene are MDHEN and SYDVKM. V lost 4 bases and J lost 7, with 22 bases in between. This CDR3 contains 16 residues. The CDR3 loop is CASSSDGGASFVTQYF. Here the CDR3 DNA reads TGTGCCAGCAGTTCCGACGGGGGCGCATCTTTTGTGACCCAGTACTTC.

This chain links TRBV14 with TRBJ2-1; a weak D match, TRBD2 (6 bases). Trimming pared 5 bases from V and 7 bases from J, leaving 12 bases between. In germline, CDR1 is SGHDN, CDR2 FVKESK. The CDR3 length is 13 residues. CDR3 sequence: CASSAHGGNEQFF. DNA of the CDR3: TGTGCCAGCAGCGCCCACGGGGGAAATGAGCAGTTCTTC.

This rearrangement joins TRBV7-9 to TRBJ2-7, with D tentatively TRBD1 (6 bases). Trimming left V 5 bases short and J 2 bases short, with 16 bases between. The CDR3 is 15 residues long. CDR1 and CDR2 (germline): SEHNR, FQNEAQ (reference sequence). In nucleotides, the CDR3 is TGTGCCAGCAGCACCCCTGGGGACACGACCTACGAGCAGTACTTC. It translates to CASSTPGDTTYEQYF.

The CDR3 region is CASSTWAESSGRPTDTQYF. The CDR3 region has the DNA TGTGCCAGCAGTACCTGGGCGGAGTCCTCTGGCAGGCCCACAGATACGCAGTATTTT. The J gene is TRBJ2-3, the V gene TRBV28; the D is unclear. The CDR3 loop spans 19 amino acids. CDR1 and CDR2 (germline): MDHEN, SYDVKM. The V end lost 5 bases, the J end lost 2 bases, and 26 bases lay between the germline ends.

CDR3 sequence (DNA): TGTGCCAGCTCAACTACACCTGGGACAGTCGCGAACACCGGGGAGCTGTTTTTT. Encoded protein: CASSTTPGTVANTGELFF. The genes are TRBV18 and TRBJ2-2; TRBD1 matches 7 bases. The CDR3 has 18 residues. The V gene's germline CDR1 is KGHSH and CDR2 LQKENI. Trimming at V came to 5 bases and at J to 0 bases, leaving 12 bases not matched to a gene.